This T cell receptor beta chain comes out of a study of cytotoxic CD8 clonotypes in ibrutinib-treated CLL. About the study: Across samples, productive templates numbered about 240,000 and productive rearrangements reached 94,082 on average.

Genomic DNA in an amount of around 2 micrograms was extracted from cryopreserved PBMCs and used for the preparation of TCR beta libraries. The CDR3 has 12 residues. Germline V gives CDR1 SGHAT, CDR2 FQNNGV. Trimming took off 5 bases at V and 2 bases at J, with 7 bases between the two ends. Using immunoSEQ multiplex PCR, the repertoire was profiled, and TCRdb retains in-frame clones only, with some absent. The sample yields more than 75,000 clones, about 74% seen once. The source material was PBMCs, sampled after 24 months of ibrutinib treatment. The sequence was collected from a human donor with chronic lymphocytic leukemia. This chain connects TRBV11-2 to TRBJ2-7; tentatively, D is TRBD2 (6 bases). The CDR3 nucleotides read TGTGCCAGCAGCCCGGGGGCCTACGAGCAGTACTTC. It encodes CASSPGAYEQYF.